Below are 27 T cell receptor beta chains sequenced from a single sample in a study of shared clonotypes between healthy human individuals. Assay used: immunoSEQ multiplex PCR; TCRdb lists only in-frame clones, some missing. The sample has some 380,000 clones; approximately 96% are singletons. Sequences were obtained from memory CD8+ T cells sorted from blood. The subset denotes: CD45RO+ cells pooled with CCR7-negative TemRA cells. Receptors originate from a man aged 25-45 years in good health.

J is TRBJ2-5 and V is TRBV5-1, with TRBD2 identical over 9 bases. Germline V lookup: CDR1 SGHRS, CDR2 YFSETQ. V shed 3 bases and J 3 bases; nucleotides not matched to a gene: 15. The CDR3 totals 18 residues. The CDR3, as DNA: TGCGCCAGCAGCTACCACAATCCGGGACTAGCACCTAAAGAGACCCAGTACTTC. Its translation is CASSYHNPGLAPKETQYF.

This chain links TRBV28 with TRBJ2-6; D remains unclear. The CDR3 has 15 amino acids. The germline CDR1 and CDR2 sequences are MDHEN and SYDVKM. Trimming cost V 8 bases and J 0 bases, with 11 bases left between them. The CDR3 nucleotides read TGTGCCAGCCTACGAACAGCCTCTGGGGCCAACGTCCTGACTTTC. This encodes CASLRTASGANVLTF.

This chain uses TRBV29-1 with TRBJ2-5; D gene ambiguous. This CDR3 has 12 residues. Trimming cost V 4 bases and J 2 bases, with 8 bases left between them. The germline V gene encodes CDR1 SQVTM and CDR2 ANQGSEA. The DNA of the CDR3 is TGCAGCGTTGCGTACGGGCAAGAGACCCAGTACTTC. It yields the protein CSVAYGQETQYF.

V gene TRBV29-1 combines with J gene TRBJ2-5, with D unclear. Germline values: CDR1 SQVTM, CDR2 ANQGSEA. Trimming took off 2 bases at V and 4 bases at J, with 11 bases between the two ends. The CDR3 is 13 residues long. The CDR3 region is CSVEFWVGETQYF. The CDR3 DNA sequence: TGCAGCGTTGAATTCTGGGTTGGAGAGACCCAGTACTTC.

The chain has TRBV10-3 and TRBJ2-7; 7 bases agree with TRBD2. The CDR3 is made up of 12 amino acids. V gave up 7 bases and J gave up 3 bases; unmatched junction bases: 3. CDR1 and CDR2 (germline): ENHRY, SYGVKD. CDR3 in amino acids: CAIMTSNYEQYF. In nucleotides, the CDR3 is TGTGCCATCATGACTAGCAACTACGAGCAGTACTTC.

About this clone: Different DNA sequences within this sample yield the same CDR3. The chain combines TRBV19 with TRBJ2-7, with unresolved D. Germline assignment: CDR1 LNHDA and CDR2 SQIVND (reference sequence). The germline V and J ends were trimmed by 4 bases and 0 bases, with 7 bases remaining between them. The CDR3 covers 13 residues. The CDR3 DNA follows: TGTGCCAGTAGTAGTGGGTTCTCCTACGAGCAGTACTTC. This codes for CASSSGFSYEQYF.

The chain employs TRBV29-1 and TRBJ2-1; 7 bases are shared with TRBD2. Germline V lookup: CDR1 SQVTM, CDR2 ANQGSEA. With 4 bases clipped from V and 6 bases from J, the junction kept 9 bases outside the gene matches. This CDR3 region has 14 residues. The CDR3 DNA sequence: TGCAGCGTTGTATGGCTAGCGGATTTCAATGAGCAGTTCTTC. It translates to CSVVWLADFNEQFF.

This clone was counted a single time. The rearrangement links TRBV11-2 to TRBJ2-3; D might be TRBD1 (6 bases). The CDR3 runs to 18 residues. Trimming removed 1 base from V and 2 bases from J, with 19 bases in between. Germline values: CDR1 SGHAT, CDR2 FQNNGV. The CDR3 here is CASSLGDRQGWPTDTQYF. The CDR3 DNA sequence: TGTGCCAGCAGCTTAGGAGACAGGCAAGGGTGGCCCACAGATACGCAGTATTTT.

This rearrangement joins TRBV6-5 to TRBJ2-7; D remains ambiguous. The CDR3 extends over 10 amino acids. V was clipped by 9 bases and J by 0 bases, with 3 bases between them. CDR1 MNHEY and CDR2 SVGAGI come from the germline V gene. CDR3 residues: CARDSYEQYF. CDR3 coding DNA: TGTGCCAGGGACTCCTACGAGCAGTACTTC.

The chain has TRBV10-3 and TRBJ1-2; D perhaps matches TRBD1 (6 bases). Germline CDR1 ENHRY, CDR2 SYGVKD. V was pared by 3 bases and J by 3 bases, with 14 bases between. The length of the CDR3 is 15 residues. The CDR3 sequence: CAISDERNRDYGYTF. CDR3 nucleotide sequence: TGTGCCATCAGTGATGAGAGGAACAGGGACTATGGCTACACCTTC.

The V and J genes are TRBV5-1 and TRBJ2-1; D ambiguous. V was pared by 0 bases and J by 0 bases, with 10 bases between. The CDR3 totals 16 residues. Per the germline V gene, CDR1 is SGHRS and CDR2 is YFSETQ. CDR3 DNA: TGCGCCAGCAGCTTGGTAGGCCCCAGCTCCTACAATGAGCAGTTCTTC. It codes for CASSLVGPSSYNEQFF.

V is TRBV30 and J is TRBJ2-7; D is uncertain. The V and J ends lost 3 bases and 0 bases respectively, with 9 bases between them. CDR1 is GTSNPN and CDR2 is SVGIG in the germline V gene (reference sequence). The CDR3 consists of 13 residues. CDR3 DNA sequence: TGTGCCTGGAGGGACGACAACTCCTACGAGCAGTACTTC. It specifies CAWRDDNSYEQYF.

V gene TRBV30 combines with J gene TRBJ1-1; tentative D call: TRBD1 (5 bases). Germline lookup yields CDR1 GTSNPN and CDR2 SVGIG (reference sequence). Trimming took off 3 bases at V and 6 bases at J, with 11 bases between the two ends. The CDR3 totals 12 residues. For the CDR3, the DNA is TGTGCCTGGAGGAGGGGAGGGGCTGAAGCTTTCTTT. Residues: CAWRRGGAEAFF.

The CDR3 region is CASRIRGEQFF. In DNA, the CDR3 is TGTGCCAGCAGGATCAGGGGTGAGCAGTTCTTC. The chain joins TRBV7-9 to TRBJ2-1; maybe TRBD1 (6 bases). The CDR3 contains 11 residues. V was shortened by 6 bases and J by 9 bases, with 9 bases between the two germline ends. Germline CDR1 SEHNR, CDR2 FQNEAQ (reference sequence).

The chain is built from TRBV19 and TRBJ2-7; 8 nucleotides align to TRBD2. This CDR3 is 15 amino acids long. Trimming took 5 bases from V and 7 from J; bases not matched to a gene: 13. Germline CDR1 reads LNHDA; CDR2 reads SQIVND (reference sequence). The CDR3 spells CASSRSGGPEREQYF. In DNA form, the CDR3 reads TGTGCCAGTAGTCGGTCGGGAGGGCCAGAAAGGGAGCAGTACTTC.

The chain uses TRBV28 and TRBJ2-2, with unresolved D. Trimming pared 2 bases from V and 4 bases from J, leaving 8 bases between. This CDR3 contains 14 residues. Per the germline V gene, CDR1 is MDHEN and CDR2 is SYDVKM. The DNA for the CDR3 is TGTGCCAGCAGTTTAACCCCTACCACCGGGGAGCTGTTTTTT. Its protein product is CASSLTPTTGELFF.

V is TRBV18 and J is TRBJ2-7, with no clear D. Germline V gives CDR1 KGHSH, CDR2 LQKENI. The CDR3 covers 11 residues. V was pared by 5 bases and J by 0 bases, with 2 bases between. CDR3 sequence reads: CASSSSYEQYF. Here the CDR3 DNA reads TGTGCCAGCTCATCCTCCTACGAGCAGTACTTC.

Of note for this clone: Within the sample, other DNA sequences also encode this same CDR3. The chain couples TRBV28 to TRBJ2-7, with a weak D call TRBD2 (6 bases). This CDR3 is built from 14 residues. Trimming took off 5 bases at V and 2 bases at J, with 13 bases between the two ends. Looked up from germline, CDR1 is MDHEN and CDR2 is SYDVKM. CDR3 in amino acids: CASSPPGLAYEQYF. CDR3 sequence (DNA): TGTGCCAGCAGTCCCCCGGGACTTGCCTACGAGCAGTACTTC.

The chain employs TRBV28 and TRBJ1-3, with 10 bases matching TRBD1. J lost 3 bases, V lost 4 bases, and 3 bases had no gene match. Germline CDR1 is MDHEN and CDR2 is SYDVKM. This CDR3 is 15 amino acids long. This CDR3 reads CASSSTGGFGNTIYF. The CDR3 DNA reads TGTGCCAGCAGTTCGACAGGGGGCTTTGGAAACACCATATATTTT.

The chain uses TRBV7-9 and TRBJ2-1; 11 nucleotides match TRBD2. CDR3 length: 16 residues. Germline CDR1 is SEHNR and CDR2 is FQNEAQ (reference sequence). Germline trimming cut 4 bases from V and 3 bases from J; bases unmatched to any gene: 5. The CDR3 DNA follows: TGTGCCAGCAGCTCGGAACTAGCGGGAGACTACAATGAGCAGTTCTTC. This codes for CASSSELAGDYNEQFF.

This chain uses TRBV27 with TRBJ2-2, with D perhaps matching TRBD2 (5 bases). Per the germline V gene, CDR1 is MNHEY and CDR2 is SMNVEV (reference sequence). V was shortened by 3 bases and J by 7 bases, with 18 bases between the two germline ends. The CDR3 sequence is 16 residues long. In nucleotides, the CDR3 is TGTGCCAGCAGTTTTGTCGTCAGCACGGGGAACGGGGAGCTGTTTTTT. Protein sequence: CASSFVVSTGNGELFF.

On this clone itself: Other DNA sequences in the same sample also yield this CDR3. The genes are TRBV5-1 and TRBJ1-2; possible D gene TRBD1, 5 bases. The CDR3 is 13 residues long. V lost 0 bases and J 3 bases, leaving 6 bases between the germline ends. Germline CDR1 and CDR2: SGHRS and YFSETQ. In DNA form, the CDR3 reads TGCGCCAGCAGCTTGGCGGGGGACTATGGCTACACCTTC. It encodes CASSLAGDYGYTF.

The chain recombines TRBV20-1 with TRBJ2-7, with D tentatively TRBD2 (5 bases). Trimming pared 3 bases from V and 7 bases from J, leaving 10 bases between. This CDR3 comprises 11 residues. Looked up from germline, CDR1 is DFQATT and CDR2 is SNEGSKA (reference sequence). The CDR3 region is CSASPGNEQYF. In DNA form, the CDR3 reads TGCAGTGCTAGCCCCGGGAATGAGCAGTACTTC.

The chain links TRBV6-5 to TRBJ2-7; 12 bases are shared with TRBD2. The J segment lost 2 bases and the V segment lost 8 bases, leaving 1 base of the junction unmatched. The CDR3 consists of 13 residues. The germline V gene has CDR1 MNHEY and CDR2 SVGAGI. Here the CDR3 reads CASASGRAYEQYF. The CDR3 bases are TGTGCCAGCGCTAGCGGGAGGGCCTACGAGCAGTACTTC.

The chain has TRBV2 and TRBJ2-5; possible D gene TRBD1, 5 bases. Per the germline V gene, CDR1 is SNHLY and CDR2 is FYNNEI. Trimming pared 6 bases from V and 5 bases from J, leaving 13 bases between. There are 13 residues in the CDR3. CDR3 residues: CASSAENRETQYF. CDR3 in DNA: TGTGCCAGCAGCGCGGAAAACAGGGAGACCCAGTACTTC. Filled out from reference TRBV2 and TRBJ2-5, the complete variable domain reads EPEVTQTPSHQVTQMGQEVILRCVPISNHLYFYWYRQILGQKVEFLVSFYNNEISEKSEIFDDQFSVERPDGSNFTLKIRSTKLEDSAMYFCASSAENRETQYFGPGTRLLVL.

V and J are TRBV10-2 and TRBJ2-7; D is possibly TRBD2 (6 bases). V was trimmed by 2 bases and J by 2 bases, leaving 7 bases between them. The germline V gene encodes CDR1 WSHSY and CDR2 SAAADI. This CDR3 spans 13 amino acids. CDR3 sequence: CASSEGEAYEQYF. The CDR3 DNA sequence: TGCGCCAGCAGTGAGGGGGAGGCCTACGAGCAGTACTTC.

The chain uses TRBV15 and TRBJ2-3; 8 bases map to TRBD1. Germline CDR1 reads LNHNV; CDR2 reads YYDKDF (reference sequence). The CDR3 spans 18 residues. The ends lost 0 bases at V and 5 bases at J; junction bases unmatched: 13. The CDR3 here is CATSREKPTGQVGDTQYF. In DNA form, the CDR3 reads TGTGCCACCAGCAGAGAAAAACCCACGGGACAGGTTGGAGATACGCAGTATTTT.